The clone carrying this T cell receptor (beta chain) was picked up a small number of times. The antigen is undetermined. It was with random hexamers that 0.5 to 1 ug RNA was reverse transcribed. TCR beta CDR3 was amplified by immunoSEQ covering 54 Vbeta and 13 Jbeta. TCRdb reprocessed the immunoSEQ multiplex PCR reads via MiXCR and lists one record per CDR3 protein. This table holds over 100,000 distinct CDR3 sequences, around 94% found once. The sample is drawn from a study of CD8 T cells in Susac syndrome. Study conclusions and caveats: Across the total CD8+ repertoires, sixteen Susac-specific public clones were found. The CD8+ TEMRA repertoires yielded five such clones. Among people with Susac, CD8+ clonal expansion was greatest in TEMRA cells and active patients.

The material sequenced was CD8+ T cells from PBMCs. This receptor was taken from a human donor with Susac syndrome.

CDR3 protein: CASSRGQNTEAFF. CDR3 nucleotide sequence: TGTGCCAGCAGCCGGGGACAGAACACTGAAGCTTTCTTT. The chain couples TRBV2 to TRBJ1-1, with D perhaps TRBD1 (6 bases). Germline CDR1 and CDR2: SNHLY and FYNNEI. The V and J ends lost 6 bases and 1 base respectively, with 9 bases between them. The CDR3 covers 13 residues. Filled out from reference TRBV2 and TRBJ1-1, the complete variable domain reads EPEVTQTPSHQVTQMGQEVILRCVPISNHLYFYWYRQILGQKVEFLVSFYNNEISEKSEIFDDQFSVERPDGSNFTLKIRSTKLEDSAMYFCASSRGQNTEAFFGQGTRLTVV.